This entry features one T cell receptor (beta chain) sequence. Its antigen is currently unknown. Using immunoSEQ multiplex PCR, the repertoire was profiled, and TCRdb retains in-frame clones only, with some absent. The repertoire has 100,000 or so clones, approximately 80% of them found once; the top ten carry roughly a quarter. The sample comes from a study of radiotherapy plus CTLA-4 blockade in lung cancer. On the study more broadly: Objective responses were recorded in around a sixth of patients, with disease control recorded in 25% to 35%.

Study results and limitations: In blood, early T cell clone dynamics reportedly predicted response best, together with interferon-beta. In blood, after radiotherapy plus ipilimumab, tumor-derived TCR clones expanded.

Focal radiation plus CTLA-4 blockade with ipilimumab was given to patients with chemo-refractory metastatic non-small-cell lung cancer. Germline loops: CDR1 GTSNPN, CDR2 SVGIG (reference sequence). Trimming left V 4 bases short and J 7 bases short, with 16 bases between. CDR3 length: 14 amino acids. The sample in question was peripheral blood, obtained from a patient treated with radiotherapy plus ipilimumab. The chain employs TRBV30 and TRBJ1-4; no clear D. The sequence was obtained from a human donor with non-small cell lung cancer that progressed on radiotherapy plus ipilimumab. In DNA form, the CDR3 reads TGTGCCTGGACCCGGGGTATCGGTGGTGAAAAACTGTTTTTT. The encoded protein is CAWTRGIGGEKLFF.